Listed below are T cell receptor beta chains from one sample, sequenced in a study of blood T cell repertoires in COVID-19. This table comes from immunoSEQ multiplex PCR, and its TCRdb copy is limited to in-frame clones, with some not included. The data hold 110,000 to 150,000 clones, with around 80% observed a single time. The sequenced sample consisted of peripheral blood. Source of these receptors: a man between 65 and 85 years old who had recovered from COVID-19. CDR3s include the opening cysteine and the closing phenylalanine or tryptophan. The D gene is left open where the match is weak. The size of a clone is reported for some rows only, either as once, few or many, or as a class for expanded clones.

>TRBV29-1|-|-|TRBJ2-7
TGCAGCGTTGAAGACGGAATTCGGGGGACTGGGGAGCAGTACTTC
CSVEDGIRGTGEQYF
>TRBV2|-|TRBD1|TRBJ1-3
TGTGCCAGCAGTCGTCGACAGGGGACTGGAAACACCATATATTTT
CASSRRQGTGNTIYF
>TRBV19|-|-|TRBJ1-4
TGTGCCAGTAGTATAGGCGGGACGCAATATGAAAAACTGTTTTTT
CASSIGGTQYEKLFF
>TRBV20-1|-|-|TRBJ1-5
TGCAGTGCTAGTTCGGAGGGTGGACAGCCCCAGCATTTT
CSASSEGGQPQHF
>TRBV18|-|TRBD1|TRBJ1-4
TGTGCCAGCTCACGCGGGACAGCTAATGAAAAACTGTTTTTT
CASSRGTANEKLFF
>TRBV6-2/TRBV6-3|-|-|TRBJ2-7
TGTGCCAGCAGCCAAGAGGAGGGCTCCTACGAGCAGTACTTC
CASSQEEGSYEQYF
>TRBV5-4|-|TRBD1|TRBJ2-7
TGTGCCAGCAGCTCATCCGGGACAGGGATCTACGAGCAGTACTTC
CASSSSGTGIYEQYF
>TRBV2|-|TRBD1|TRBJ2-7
TGTGCCAGCAGACGGACAGGAAACTCCTACGAGCAGTACTTC
CASRRTGNSYEQYF
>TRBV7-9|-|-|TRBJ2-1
TGTGCCAGCAGCGGTGGGGGGTCGAGCTCCTACAATGAGCAGTTCTTC
CASSGGGSSSYNEQFF
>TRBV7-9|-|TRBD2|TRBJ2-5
TGTGCCAGCAGCGAATGGTCTAGCGGCCCTCGGGAGACCCAGTACTTC
CASSEWSSGPRETQYF
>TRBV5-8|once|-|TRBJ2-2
TGTGCCAGCAGCTTGGAATTCTTATTTACCGGGGAGCTGTTTTTT
CASSLEFLFTGELFF
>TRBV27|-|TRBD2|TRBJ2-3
TGTGCCAGCAGTTCCCTAGCGGGAGACTTTAGCACAGATACGCAGTATTTT
CASSSLAGDFSTDTQYF
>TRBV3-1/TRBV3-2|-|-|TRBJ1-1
TGTGCCAGCAGCCCCGGGGACTTCCTCGGGATGGCTTTCTTT
CASSPGDFLGMAFF
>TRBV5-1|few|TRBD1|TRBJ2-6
TGCGCCAGCAGCCCCCAAGTAGGGACAGCACGGCTCTCTGGGGCCAACGTCCTGACTTTC
CASSPQVGTARLSGANVLTF
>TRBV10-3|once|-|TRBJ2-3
TGTGCCACCCTTCTCGGCGGAGGGCGCACAGATACGCAGTATTTT
CATLLGGGRTDTQYF
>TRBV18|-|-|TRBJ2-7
TGTGCCAGCTCCGGGGGGCAGGTAGATTCGACCTACGAGCAGTACTTC
CASSGGQVDSTYEQYF
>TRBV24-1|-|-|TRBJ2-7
TGTGCCACCAGTGACGGCCTTGGGAGCGAGCAGTACTTC
CATSDGLGSEQYF
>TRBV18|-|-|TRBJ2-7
TGTGCCAGCTCACCAACGCCCCGGGCCTACGAGCAGTACTTC
CASSPTPRAYEQYF
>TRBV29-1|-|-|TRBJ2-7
TGCAGCGTTGATCGAGAGGGTAGGCGCGAGCAGTACTTC
CSVDREGRREQYF
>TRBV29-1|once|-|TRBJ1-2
TGCAGCGTCCCGGCAACAGGCTTGGGTGGCTACACCTTC
CSVPATGLGGYTF
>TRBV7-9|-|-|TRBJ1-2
TGTGCCAGCAGCCCCGGGGGAGGGGAGTATGGCTACACCTTC
CASSPGGGEYGYTF
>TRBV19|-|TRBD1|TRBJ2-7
TGTGCCAGTAGTAGTCCCGGGACAGGGCGAGACTACGAGCAGTACTTC
CASSSPGTGRDYEQYF
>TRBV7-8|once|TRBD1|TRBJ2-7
TGTGCCAGCAGCGCACGGACAGGGGACCTCTACGAGCAGTACTTC
CASSARTGDLYEQYF
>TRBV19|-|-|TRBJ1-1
TGTGCCAGTAGCTTGACACGGAACACTGAAGCTTTCTTT
CASSLTRNTEAFF
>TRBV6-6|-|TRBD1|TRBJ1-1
TGTGCCAGCAGAGAACAGGGGGTTGAGACTGAAGCTTTCTTT
CASREQGVETEAFF
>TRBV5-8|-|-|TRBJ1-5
TGTGCCAGCAGCCCTATGATGACAGGTTATCAGCCCCAGCATTTT
CASSPMMTGYQPQHF
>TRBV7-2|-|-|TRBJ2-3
TGTGCCAGCAGCTACGACTCGACCTGGGGCACAGATACGCAGTATTTT
CASSYDSTWGTDTQYF
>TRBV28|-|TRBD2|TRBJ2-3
TGTGCCAGCAGTTTATCCGCCTGGGGTTCGGGGGGGGCAGATACGCAGTATTTT
CASSLSAWGSGGADTQYF
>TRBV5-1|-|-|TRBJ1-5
TGCGCCAGCAGCTTGGCCGATCAGCCCCAGCATTTT
CASSLADQPQHF